This T cell receptor (beta chain) was sequenced during a study of T cell changes during pregnancy in multiple sclerosis (dated 2019 in TCRdb). About the study as a whole: The study examined how the T cell repertoire changed over the course of pregnancy in women with multiple sclerosis.

From V the trimming removes 8 bases and from J it removes 11 bases, while the gene matches leave 4 bases of the junction unaccounted for. Including cysteine and phenylalanine, the CDR3 has 12 amino acids. Of all the DNA, just the CDR3 is kept, 36 bases in frame from base 1. CDR1 and CDR2, looked up from the germline V gene (reference sequence), are GTSNPN and SVGIG. On this clone itself: The target of this receptor is not known. No base quality information exists; no much larger clone differs at one position.

Library method: the immunoSEQ multiplex PCR assay. TCRdb's version of the immuneACCESS table is confined to in-frame rearrangements and falls short of the full clone set. An unresolved V gene accounts for under half of the shortfall where checked; the remainder is of unknown origin. Across this sample there are about 73,000 clones, with roughly nine tenths seen only once. The ten largest clones capture more than 8% of the sample. The input for sequencing was peripheral blood, taken after pregnancy. This TCR was sampled from a female donor in good health, enrolled as a control in a pregnancy study. Recombination linked TRBV30 to TRBJ2-1; 15 bases in the junction line up with TRBD2. The CDR3 amino acid sequence is: CAHGLAGGKQFF. The DNA sequence is as follows: TGTGCCCACGGACTAGCGGGGGGGAAGCAGTTCTTC.